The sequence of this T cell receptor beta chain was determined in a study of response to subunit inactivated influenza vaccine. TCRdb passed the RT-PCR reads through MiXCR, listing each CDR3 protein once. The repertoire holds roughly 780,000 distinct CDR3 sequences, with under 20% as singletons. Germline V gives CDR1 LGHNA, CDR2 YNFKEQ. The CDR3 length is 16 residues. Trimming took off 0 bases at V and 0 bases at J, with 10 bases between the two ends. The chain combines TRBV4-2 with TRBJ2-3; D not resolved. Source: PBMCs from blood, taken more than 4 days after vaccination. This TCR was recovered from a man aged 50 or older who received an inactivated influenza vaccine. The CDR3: CASSQDLAGSTDTQYF. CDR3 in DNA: TGTGCCAGCAGCCAAGATCTTGCCGGGAGCACAGATACGCAGTATTTT.